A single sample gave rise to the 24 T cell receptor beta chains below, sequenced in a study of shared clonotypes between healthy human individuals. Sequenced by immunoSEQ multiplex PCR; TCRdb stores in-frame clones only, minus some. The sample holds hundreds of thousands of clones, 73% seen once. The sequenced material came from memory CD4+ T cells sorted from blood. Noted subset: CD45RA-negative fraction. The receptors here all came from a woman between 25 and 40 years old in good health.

The CDR3 bases are TGTGCCAGCAGTTTTGTCCGGACGGACAAGAATACGCAGTATTTT. The encoded protein is CASSFVRTDKNTQYF. The V call is TRBV28, the J call TRBJ2-3; tentative D call: TRBD1 (5 bases). Germline values: CDR1 MDHEN, CDR2 SYDVKM. Trimming removed 3 bases from V and 7 bases from J, with 17 bases in between. The CDR3 length is 15 residues.

Here the CDR3 reads CASLIQPGLAGGPDTQYF. CDR3 coding DNA: TGCGCCAGCCTCATTCAGCCGGGACTAGCGGGAGGTCCAGATACGCAGTATTTT. The chain is built from TRBV10-2 and TRBJ2-3; 15 bases fit TRBD2. This CDR3 spans 18 amino acids. With V trimmed by 8 bases and J by 4 bases, 13 bases remained unmatched. CDR1 WSHSY and CDR2 SAAADI come from the germline V gene.

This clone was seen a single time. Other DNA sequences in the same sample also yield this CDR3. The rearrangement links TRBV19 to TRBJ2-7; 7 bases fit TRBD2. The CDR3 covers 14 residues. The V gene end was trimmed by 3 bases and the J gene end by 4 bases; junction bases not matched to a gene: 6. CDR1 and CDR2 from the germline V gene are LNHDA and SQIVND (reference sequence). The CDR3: CASSIQRGSYEQYF. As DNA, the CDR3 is TGTGCCAGTAGTATCCAGCGGGGATCATACGAGCAGTACTTC.

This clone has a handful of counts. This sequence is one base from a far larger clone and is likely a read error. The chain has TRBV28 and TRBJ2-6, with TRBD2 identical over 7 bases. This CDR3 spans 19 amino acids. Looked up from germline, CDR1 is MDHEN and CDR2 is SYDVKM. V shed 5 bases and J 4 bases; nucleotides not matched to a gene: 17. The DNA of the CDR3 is TGTGCCAGCAGTGCGTTCTGGGGTGGGGAGGGATTAGGGGCCAACGTCCTGACTTTC. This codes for CASSAFWGGEGLGANVLTF. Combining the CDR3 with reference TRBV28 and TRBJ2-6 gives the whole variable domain DVKVTQSSRYLVKRTGEKVFLECVQDMDHENMFWYRQDPGLGLRLIYFSYDVKMKEKGDIPEGYSVSREKKERFSLILESASTNQTSMYLCASSAFWGGEGLGANVLTFGAGSRLTVL.

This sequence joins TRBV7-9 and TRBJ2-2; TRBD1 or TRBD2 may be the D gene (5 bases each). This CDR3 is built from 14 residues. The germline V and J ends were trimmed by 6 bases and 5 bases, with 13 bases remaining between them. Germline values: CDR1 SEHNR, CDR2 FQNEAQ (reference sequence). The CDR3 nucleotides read TGTGCCAGCAGTCAGGGAGAAGGGACCGGGGAGCTGTTTTTT. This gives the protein CASSQGEGTGELFF.

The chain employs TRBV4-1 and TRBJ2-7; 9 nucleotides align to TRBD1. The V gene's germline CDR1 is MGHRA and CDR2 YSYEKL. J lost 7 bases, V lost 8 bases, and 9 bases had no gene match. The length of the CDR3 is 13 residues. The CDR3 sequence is CASRRTGAKEQYF. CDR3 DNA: TGCGCCAGCCGAAGGACAGGGGCGAAAGAGCAGTACTTC.

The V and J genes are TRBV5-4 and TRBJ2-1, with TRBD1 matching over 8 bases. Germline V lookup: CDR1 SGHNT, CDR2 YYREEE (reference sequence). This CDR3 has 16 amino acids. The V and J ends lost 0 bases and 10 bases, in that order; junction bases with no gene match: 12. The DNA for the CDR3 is TGTGCCAGCAGCTTGGGGGCAGGACAGGGTATCTCCGAGCAGTTCTTC. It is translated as CASSLGAGQGISEQFF.

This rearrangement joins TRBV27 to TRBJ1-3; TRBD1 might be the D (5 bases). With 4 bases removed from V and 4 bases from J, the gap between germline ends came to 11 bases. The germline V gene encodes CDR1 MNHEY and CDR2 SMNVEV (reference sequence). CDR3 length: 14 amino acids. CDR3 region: CASSSGSGGNTIYF. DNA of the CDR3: TGTGCCAGCAGTTCAGGGTCGGGGGGAAACACCATATATTTT.

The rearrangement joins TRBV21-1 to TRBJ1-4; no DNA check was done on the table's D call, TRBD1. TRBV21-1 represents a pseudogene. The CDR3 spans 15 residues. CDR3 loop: CASCQGSQGGEKLFF. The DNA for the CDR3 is TGTGCCAGCTGTCAGGGGAGCCAGGGGGGTGAAAAACTGTTTTTT.

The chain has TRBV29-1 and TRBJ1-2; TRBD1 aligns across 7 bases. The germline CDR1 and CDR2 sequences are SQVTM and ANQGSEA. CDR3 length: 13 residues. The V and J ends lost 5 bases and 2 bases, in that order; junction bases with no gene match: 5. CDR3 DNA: TGCAGCGTTTTCGGACAGGAGAACTATGGCTACACCTTC. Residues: CSVFGQENYGYTF.

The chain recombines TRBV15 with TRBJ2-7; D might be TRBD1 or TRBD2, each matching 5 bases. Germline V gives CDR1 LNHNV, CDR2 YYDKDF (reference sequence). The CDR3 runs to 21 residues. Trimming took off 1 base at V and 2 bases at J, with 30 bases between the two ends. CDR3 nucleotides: TGTGCCACCAGCAGAGGACACGAATTGGTAGGGACGGGGAGTATCCCCTACGAGCAGTACTTC. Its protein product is CATSRGHELVGTGSIPYEQYF.

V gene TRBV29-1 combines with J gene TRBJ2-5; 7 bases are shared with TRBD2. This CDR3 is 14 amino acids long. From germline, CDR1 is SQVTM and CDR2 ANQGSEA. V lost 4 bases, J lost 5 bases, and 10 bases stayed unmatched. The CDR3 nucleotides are TGCAGCGTTGCCGGACTAGACACGGGGGAGACCCAGTACTTC. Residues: CSVAGLDTGETQYF.

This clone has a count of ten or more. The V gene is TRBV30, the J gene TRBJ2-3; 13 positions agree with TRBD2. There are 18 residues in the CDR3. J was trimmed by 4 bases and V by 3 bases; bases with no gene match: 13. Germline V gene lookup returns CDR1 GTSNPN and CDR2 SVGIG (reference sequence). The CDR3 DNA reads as TGTGCCTGGAGCCGACTAGCGGGAGGCCCCCGGTTATCAGATACGCAGTATTTT. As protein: CAWSRLAGGPRLSDTQYF.

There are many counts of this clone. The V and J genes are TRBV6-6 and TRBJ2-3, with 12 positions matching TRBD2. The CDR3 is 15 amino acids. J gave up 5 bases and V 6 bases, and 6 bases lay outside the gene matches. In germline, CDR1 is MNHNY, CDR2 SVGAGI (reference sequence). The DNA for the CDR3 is TGTGCCAGCAGGCCTAGCGGGAGGGGGGGAGATACGCAGTATTTT. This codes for CASRPSGRGGDTQYF.

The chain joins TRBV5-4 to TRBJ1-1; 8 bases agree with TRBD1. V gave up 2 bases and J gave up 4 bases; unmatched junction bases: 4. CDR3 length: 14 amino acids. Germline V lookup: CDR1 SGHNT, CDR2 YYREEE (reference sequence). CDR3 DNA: TGTGCCAGCAGCTTTCTTACAGGGGGCACTGAAGCTTTCTTT. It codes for CASSFLTGGTEAFF.

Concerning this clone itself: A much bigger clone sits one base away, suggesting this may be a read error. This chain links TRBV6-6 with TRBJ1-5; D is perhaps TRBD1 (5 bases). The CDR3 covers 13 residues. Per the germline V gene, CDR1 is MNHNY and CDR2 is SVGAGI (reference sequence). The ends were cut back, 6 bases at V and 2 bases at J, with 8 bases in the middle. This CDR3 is CASSSQGNQPQHF. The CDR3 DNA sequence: TGTGCCAGCAGCTCACAGGGCAATCAGCCCCAGCATTTT.

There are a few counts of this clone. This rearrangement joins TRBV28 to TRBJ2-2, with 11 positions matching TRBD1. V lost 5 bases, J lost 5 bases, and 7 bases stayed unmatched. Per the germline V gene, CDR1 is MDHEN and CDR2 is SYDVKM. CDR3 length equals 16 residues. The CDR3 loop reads CASSQPGQGGTGELFF. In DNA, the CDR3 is TGTGCCAGCAGTCAACCGGGACAGGGGGGGACCGGGGAGCTGTTTTTT.

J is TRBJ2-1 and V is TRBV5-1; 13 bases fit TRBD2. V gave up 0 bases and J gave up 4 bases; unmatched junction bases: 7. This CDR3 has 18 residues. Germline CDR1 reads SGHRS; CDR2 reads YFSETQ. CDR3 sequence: CASSLAVGLAGRYNEQFF. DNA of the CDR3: TGCGCCAGCAGCTTGGCCGTGGGACTAGCGGGAAGATACAATGAGCAGTTCTTC.

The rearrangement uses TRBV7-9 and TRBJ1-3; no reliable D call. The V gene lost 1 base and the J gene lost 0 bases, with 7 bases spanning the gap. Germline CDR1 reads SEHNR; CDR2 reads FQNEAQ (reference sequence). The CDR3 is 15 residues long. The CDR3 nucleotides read TGTGCCAGCAGCTTAGTGTATCCCTCTGGAAACACCATATATTTT. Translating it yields CASSLVYPSGNTIYF. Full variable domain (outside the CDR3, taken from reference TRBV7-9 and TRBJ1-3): DTGVSQNPRHKITKRGQNVTFRCDPISEHNRLYWYRQTLGQGPEFLTYFQNEAQLEKSRLLSDRFSAERPKGSFSTLEIQRTEQGDSAMYLCASSLVYPSGNTIYFGEGSWLTVV.

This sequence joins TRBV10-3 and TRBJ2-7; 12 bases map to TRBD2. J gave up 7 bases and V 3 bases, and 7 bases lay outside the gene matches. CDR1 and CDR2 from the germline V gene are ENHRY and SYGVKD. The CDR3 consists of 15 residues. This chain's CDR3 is CAISDRLAGAGEQYF. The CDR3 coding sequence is TGTGCCATCAGTGATCGACTAGCGGGAGCGGGGGAGCAGTACTTC.

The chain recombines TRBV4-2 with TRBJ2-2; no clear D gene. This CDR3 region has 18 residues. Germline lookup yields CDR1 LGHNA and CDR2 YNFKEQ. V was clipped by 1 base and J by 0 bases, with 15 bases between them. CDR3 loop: CASSQGSLPNANTGELFF. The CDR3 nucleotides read TGTGCCAGCAGCCAAGGGTCCCTCCCTAACGCGAACACCGGGGAGCTGTTTTTT.

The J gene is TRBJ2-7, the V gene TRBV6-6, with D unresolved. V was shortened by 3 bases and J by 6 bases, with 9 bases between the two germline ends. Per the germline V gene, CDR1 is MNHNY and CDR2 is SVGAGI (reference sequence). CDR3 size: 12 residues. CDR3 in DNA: TGTGCCAGCAGTTATCTAGTAGGCGAGCAGTACTTC. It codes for CASSYLVGEQYF.

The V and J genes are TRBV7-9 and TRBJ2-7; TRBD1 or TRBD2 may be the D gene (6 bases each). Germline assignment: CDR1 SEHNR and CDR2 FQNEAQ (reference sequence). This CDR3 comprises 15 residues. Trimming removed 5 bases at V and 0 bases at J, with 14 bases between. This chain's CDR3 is CASSPGAGSSYEQYF. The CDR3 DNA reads TGTGCCAGCAGCCCGGGGGCGGGGTCCTCCTACGAGCAGTACTTC.

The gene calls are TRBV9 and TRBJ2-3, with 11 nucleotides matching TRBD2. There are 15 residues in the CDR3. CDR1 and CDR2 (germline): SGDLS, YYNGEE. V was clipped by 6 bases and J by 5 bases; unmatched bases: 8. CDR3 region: CASTPLAGELDTQYF. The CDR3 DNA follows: TGTGCCAGCACCCCACTAGCGGGAGAGCTAGATACGCAGTATTTT. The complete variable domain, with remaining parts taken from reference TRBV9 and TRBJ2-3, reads DSGVTQTPKHLITATGQRVTLRCSPRSGDLSVYWYQQSLDQGLQFLIQYYNGEERAKGNILERFSAQQFPDLHSELNLSSLELGDSALYFCASTPLAGELDTQYFGPGTRLTVL.